This TCR beta chain was retrieved from a study of blood T cell repertoires in COVID-19. The repertoire was sequenced with immunoSEQ multiplex PCR; TCRdb's copy has only in-frame clones and lacks some. The table has 290,000 or so clones, roughly nine tenths seen once. The TCR sequence derives from a woman aged 18-29 years who had recovered from COVID-19. Sequenced: PBMCs or T cells enriched from blood (not recorded which).

CDR3 DNA: TGTGCCACCAGTGACAATCTATCGAGCGGGGGCGCGTACTTC. It specifies CATSDNLSSGGAYF. The rearrangement links TRBV24-1 to TRBJ2-5; 8 bases are shared with TRBD2. The CDR3 has 14 amino acids. The J segment lost 13 bases and the V segment lost 4 bases, leaving 13 bases of the junction unmatched. From germline, CDR1 is KGHDR and CDR2 SFDVKD.